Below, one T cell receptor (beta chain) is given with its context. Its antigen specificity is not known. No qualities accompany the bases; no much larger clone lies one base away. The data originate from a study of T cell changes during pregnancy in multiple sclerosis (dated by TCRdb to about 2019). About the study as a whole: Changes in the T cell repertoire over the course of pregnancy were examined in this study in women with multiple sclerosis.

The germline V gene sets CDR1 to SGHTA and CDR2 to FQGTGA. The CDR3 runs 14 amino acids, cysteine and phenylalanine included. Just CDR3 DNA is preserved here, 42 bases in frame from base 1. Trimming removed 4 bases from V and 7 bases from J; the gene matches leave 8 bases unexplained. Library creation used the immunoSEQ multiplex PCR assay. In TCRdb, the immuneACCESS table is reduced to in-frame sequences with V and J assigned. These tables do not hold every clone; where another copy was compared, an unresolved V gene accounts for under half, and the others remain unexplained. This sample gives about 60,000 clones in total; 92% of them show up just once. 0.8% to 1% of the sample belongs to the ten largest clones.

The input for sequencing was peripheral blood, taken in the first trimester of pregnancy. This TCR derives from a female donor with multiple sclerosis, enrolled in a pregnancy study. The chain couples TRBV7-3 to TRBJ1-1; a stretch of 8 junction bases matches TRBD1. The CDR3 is CASSSQGAGDEAFF. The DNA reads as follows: TGTGCCAGCAGCTCTCAGGGGGCGGGAGATGAAGCTTTCTTT.